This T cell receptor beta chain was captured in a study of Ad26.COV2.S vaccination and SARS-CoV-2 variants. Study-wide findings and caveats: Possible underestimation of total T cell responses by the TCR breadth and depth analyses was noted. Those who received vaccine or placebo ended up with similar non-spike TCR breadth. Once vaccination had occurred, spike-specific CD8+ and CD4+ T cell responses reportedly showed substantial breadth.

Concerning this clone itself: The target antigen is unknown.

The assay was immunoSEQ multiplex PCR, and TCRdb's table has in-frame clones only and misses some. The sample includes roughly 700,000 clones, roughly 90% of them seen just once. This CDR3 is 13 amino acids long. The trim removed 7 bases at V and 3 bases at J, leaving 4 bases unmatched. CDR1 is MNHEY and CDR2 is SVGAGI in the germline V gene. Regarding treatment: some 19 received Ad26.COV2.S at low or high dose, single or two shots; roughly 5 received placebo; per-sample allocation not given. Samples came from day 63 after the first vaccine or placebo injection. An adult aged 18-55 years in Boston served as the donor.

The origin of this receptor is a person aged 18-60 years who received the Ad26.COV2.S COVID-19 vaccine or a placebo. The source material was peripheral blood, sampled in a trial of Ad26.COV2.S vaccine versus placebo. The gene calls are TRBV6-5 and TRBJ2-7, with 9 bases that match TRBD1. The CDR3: CASKGDRDYEQYF. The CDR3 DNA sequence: TGTGCCAGCAAAGGGGACAGGGACTACGAGCAGTACTTC.